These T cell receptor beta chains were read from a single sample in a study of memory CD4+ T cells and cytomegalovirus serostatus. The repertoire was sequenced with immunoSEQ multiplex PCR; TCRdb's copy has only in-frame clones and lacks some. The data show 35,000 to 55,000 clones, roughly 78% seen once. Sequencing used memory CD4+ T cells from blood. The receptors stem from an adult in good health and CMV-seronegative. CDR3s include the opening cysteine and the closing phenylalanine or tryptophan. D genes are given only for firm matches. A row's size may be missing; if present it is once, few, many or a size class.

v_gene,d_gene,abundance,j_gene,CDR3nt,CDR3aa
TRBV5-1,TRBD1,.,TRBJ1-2,TGCGCCAGCAGCTGGGACAGTTCCTATGGCTACACCTTC,CASSWDSSYGYTF
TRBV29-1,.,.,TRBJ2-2,TGCAGCGTTGACAGGGGCCCCGGGGAGCTGTTTTTT,CSVDRGPGELFF
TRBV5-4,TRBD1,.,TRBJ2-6,TGTGCCAGCAGCACTCGAGACAGGGGGCCCTCTGGGGCCAACGTCCTGACTTTC,CASSTRDRGPSGANVLTF
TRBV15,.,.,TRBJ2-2,TGTGCCACCAGAACGGGGATCAACGCCGGGGAGCTGTTTTTT,CATRTGINAGELFF
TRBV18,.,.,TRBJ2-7,TGTGCCAGCTCACCACCGTCCCTAGAAGGCTACGAGCAGTACTTC,CASSPPSLEGYEQYF
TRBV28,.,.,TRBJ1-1,TGTGCCAGCAGTTCCGGGGGCGATGAAGCTTTCTTT,CASSSGGDEAFF
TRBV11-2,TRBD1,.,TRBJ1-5,TGTGCCAGCAGCCCAGGGGGCTCGGGCAATCAGCCCCAGCATTTT,CASSPGGSGNQPQHF
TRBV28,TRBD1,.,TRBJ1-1,TGTGCCAGCAGTTTATTCGACAGGGTAGGCACTGAAGCTTTCTTT,CASSLFDRVGTEAFF
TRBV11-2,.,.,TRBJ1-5,TGTGCCAGCAGCCCGGGTGGGCCAAATCAGCCCCAGCATTTT,CASSPGGPNQPQHF
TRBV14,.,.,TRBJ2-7,TGTGCCAGCAGCCCCAACAGTGGCGGTGCCTACGAGCAGTACTTC,CASSPNSGGAYEQYF
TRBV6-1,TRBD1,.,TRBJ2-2,TGTGCCAGCAGTGAGAGGGGGCGGAACACCGGGGAGCTGTTTTTT,CASSERGRNTGELFF
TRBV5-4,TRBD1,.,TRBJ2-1,TGTGCCAGCAGCCAGGGGGACGTAAGCTCCTACAATGAGCAGTTCTTC,CASSQGDVSSYNEQFF
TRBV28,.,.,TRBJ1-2,TGTGCCAGCAGGCGGGGGGGGGACTTTTATGGCTACACCTTC,CASRRGGDFYGYTF
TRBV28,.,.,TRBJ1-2,TGTGCCAGCAGTTTATCGGACAAAGGACGCTGGGGTGGCTACACCTTC,CASSLSDKGRWGGYTF
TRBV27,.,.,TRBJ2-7,TGTGCCAGCAGAAGAACAGGGGGAGGGTCCTACGAGCAGTACTTC,CASRRTGGGSYEQYF
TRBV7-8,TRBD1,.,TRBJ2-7,TGTGCCAGCAGCTTAGTAGGGACAGGTTACGAGCAGTACTTC,CASSLVGTGYEQYF
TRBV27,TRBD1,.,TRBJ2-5,TGTGCCAGCAGCCTCTCTACCCCAGGGGGCGAGGAGACCCAGTACTTC,CASSLSTPGGEETQYF
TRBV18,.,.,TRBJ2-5,TGTGCCAGCTCACCAGGGGCGGGGGCCCAAGAGACCCAGTACTTC,CASSPGAGAQETQYF
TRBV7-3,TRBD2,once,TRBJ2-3,TGTGCCAGCAGCCATTCGGGGGGGGGCACAGATACGCAGTATTTT,CASSHSGGGTDTQYF
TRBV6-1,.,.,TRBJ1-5,TGTGCCAGCAGAACACAGTTGGATCAGCCCCAGCATTTT,CASRTQLDQPQHF
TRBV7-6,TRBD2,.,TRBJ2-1,TGTGCCAGCAGCCCTATCCCCCTAGCGGGGAGTGTGTATGAGCAGTTCTTC,CASSPIPLAGSVYEQFF
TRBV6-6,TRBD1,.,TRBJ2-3,TGTGCCAGTAAGGGGGCGATCGTTGGAGATACGCAGTATTTT,CASKGAIVGDTQYF
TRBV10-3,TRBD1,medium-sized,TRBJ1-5,TGTGCCATCAGTGAGGGGGACAGTAGCAATCAGCCCCAGCATTTT,CAISEGDSSNQPQHF
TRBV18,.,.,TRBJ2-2,TGTGCCAGCTCACCACGCACAACCGGGGAGCTGTTTTTT,CASSPRTTGELFF
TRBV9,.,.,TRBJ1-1,TGTGCCAGCAGCTACGGGGGGGCGGGCAACACTGAAGCTTTCTTT,CASSYGGAGNTEAFF
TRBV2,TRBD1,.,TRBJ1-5,TGTGCCAGCAGTGACCTTGGACAGGGCAATCAGCCCCAGCATTTT,CASSDLGQGNQPQHF
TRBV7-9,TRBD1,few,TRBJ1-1,TGTGCCAGCAGCTCACGGACAGGGCGGACTGAAGCTTTCTTT,CASSSRTGRTEAFF
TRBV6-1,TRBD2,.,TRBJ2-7,TGTGCCAGCAGTGTAACTAGCGGGAGCTACGAGCAGTACTTC,CASSVTSGSYEQYF
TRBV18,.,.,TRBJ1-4,TGTGCCAGCTCACCACCAGGGTCAACTAATGAAAAACTGTTTTTT,CASSPPGSTNEKLFF
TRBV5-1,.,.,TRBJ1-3,TGCGCCAGCAGCTCTGGACAGACCCTGAGCTCTGGAAACACCATATATTTT,CASSSGQTLSSGNTIYF
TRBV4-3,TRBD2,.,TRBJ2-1,TGCGCCAGCAGCCCGGGACTAGCGGAGCGCAATGAGCAGTTCTTC,CASSPGLAERNEQFF
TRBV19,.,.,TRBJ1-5,TGTGCCAGTAATAACCGGGACAGCAATCAGCCCCAGCATTTT,CASNNRDSNQPQHF
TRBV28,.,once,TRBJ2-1,TGTGCCAGCAGGTATGGGGGCCGGCGCTCCTACAATGAGCAGTTCTTC,CASRYGGRRSYNEQFF
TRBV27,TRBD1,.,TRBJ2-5,TGTGCCAGCAGTGACAGGGGGGAGACCCAGTACTTC,CASSDRGETQYF